The 5 T cell receptor beta chains listed next were all sequenced from one sample in a study of blood T cells in healthy people across ages. The second PCR ran about 6 to 11 cycles with a sample-barcoded 5' primer and J-beta primers. TCRdb fed the 5' RACE reads into MiXCR, producing one record per CDR3 protein. The top ten hold approximately 0.75% of the sample, which has under 1,100,000 distinct CDR3 sequences, roughly a quarter seen once. These data are also associated with another study on T cells of mothers and their children.

Sequenced material: blood. The receptors originated from a girl aged 2-15 years in good health.

J is TRBJ2-7 and V is TRBV29-1, with a possible D match to TRBD1 (5 bases). The J call may be incorrect, as the DNA end agrees better with TRBJ2-1. The CDR3 runs 11 residues. Per germline, CDR1 SQVTM and CDR2 ANQGSEA. The CDR3 region has the DNA TGCAGCGTTGGGGTAGGGGATGAGCAGTTCTTC. As protein: CSVGVGDEQFF.

The sample holds a few counts of this clonotype. The gene calls are TRBV9 and TRBJ1-3; no clear D gene. From germline, CDR1 is SGDLS and CDR2 YYNGEE. This CDR3 has 15 amino acids. Trimming left V 1 base short and J 0 bases short, with 8 bases between. The CDR3 region has the DNA TGTGCCAGCAGCGTATCTGTCAGCTCTGGAAACACCATATATTTT. It specifies CASSVSVSSGNTIYF.

This clonotype was seen a handful of times. The chain carries TRBV29-1 and TRBJ1-1, with D possibly being TRBD1 (5 bases). The CDR3 runs to 15 residues. Trimming left V 0 bases short and J 6 bases short, with 17 bases between. Germline CDR1 SQVTM, CDR2 ANQGSEA. CDR3 DNA: TGCAGCGTTGAAGACGTCCGGGGCTGGAAACCTGAAGCTTTCTTT. Its translation: CSVEDVRGWKPEAFF. The complete variable domain, with remaining parts taken from reference TRBV29-1 and TRBJ1-1, reads SAVISQKPSRDICQRGTSLTIQCQVDSQVTMMFWYRQQPGQSLTLIATANQGSEATYESGFVIDKFPISRPNLTFSTLTVSNMSPEDSSIYLCSVEDVRGWKPEAFFGQGTRLTVV.

This clonotype was counted between two and nine times. CDR3 in amino acids: CASSLTGQYTGELFF. CDR3 nucleotide sequence: TGTGCCAGCAGCCTCACGGGACAGTACACCGGGGAGCTGTTTTTT. V is TRBV6-6 and J is TRBJ2-2, with TRBD1 matching 7 bases. The CDR3 runs to 15 residues. The V segment lost 6 bases and the J segment 3 bases; nucleotides outside the gene matches: 7. Per germline, CDR1 MNHNY and CDR2 SVGAGI (reference sequence).

This clonotype has more than one count but fewer than ten. The chain uses TRBV4-2 and TRBJ2-2, with a tentative D call TRBD2 (6 bases). Germline assignment: CDR1 LGHNA and CDR2 YNFKEQ. This CDR3 is built from 17 residues. The V gene lost 1 base and the J gene lost 4 bases, with 16 bases spanning the gap. The CDR3 here is CASSQGLQWGVTGELFF. DNA for the CDR3: TGTGCCAGCAGCCAAGGACTCCAATGGGGGGTCACCGGGGAGCTGTTTTTT.